This entry features one T cell receptor beta chain sequence. In its sample, this clone was seen a few times. The target of this receptor is not known. This may be a read error: a much more frequent sequence differs by one nucleotide. The library relied on PCR. Reads for this sample came from an Illumina HiSeq 4000. High-throughput sequencing was used to profile the TCR beta-chain CDR3 region of each patient. The original pipeline was this. A classifier to discriminate distant-metastatic papillary thyroid cancer patients was built from CDR3 differences across clinicopathological groups. The Shannon index was used to assess repertoire diversity, and the Morisita-Horn index was used to assess tumor-blood repertoire similarity. Clones were called with MiXCR by TCRdb after fastp trimmed the public reads at Q25, and only in-frame beta chains were retained. The V and J calls and clone size are TCRdb's, not the authors'. This sample holds about 60,000 clones; under 20% were observed only once. Of the sample, about 9.4% falls within the top ten clones.

This record belongs to a study of metastatic and nonmetastatic thyroid tumors (dated by TCRdb to about 2020). Study-level background: Repertoires from peripheral blood and from tumor or nodule tissue samples of malignant and benign thyroid patients were compared.

Before undergoing thyroid surgery, none of the patients had been given any kind of treatment. Using T-cell receptor beta sequencing, the researchers looked back retrospectively at clinical samples from patients, gathered between about 2012 and 2018. The paper as a whole reports these results and caveats: In both blood and tumor samples, TCR beta diversity was reported to be significantly higher in malignant tumors than in benign nodules.

The junction shows trimming of 3 bases on V and 6 bases on J, plus 17 bases between the germline ends. From its cysteine to its phenylalanine, the CDR3 spans 16 amino acids. The kept DNA is CDR3 alone, 48 bases in frame from the first base. The CDR1 and CDR2 encoded by the germline V gene (reference sequence) are SGHAT and FQDESV. Sequenced input: blood. The receptor comes from a male donor with papillary thyroid cancer or a benign thyroid nodule (not recorded which). Some clones in this sample may be carry-over from other donors' samples. The V gene is TRBV11-1 and the J gene is TRBJ2-2; the D segment might be TRBD1 or TRBD2, since each matches 5 bases. Here is the DNA: TGTGCCAGCAGCTTCTCCGGGACGTACTCCCCCGGGGAGCTGTTTTTT. Its protein product is CASSFSGTYSPGELFF.